Each of the 23 T cell receptor beta chains below was sequenced from the same sample in a study of T cells in Graves' hyperthyroidism and ophthalmopathy. TCR beta CDR3 sequences were amplified from RNA transcripts. The HTBI set primed first-round TCR CDR3 RT-PCR. TCRdb called the multiplex PCR reads again in MiXCR, with one record for every CDR3 protein. The profile shows about 700,000 distinct CDR3 sequences, 12% to 15% of them singletons. The sequenced sample was blood. These receptors were taken from a woman younger than 30 with Graves' hyperthyroidism.

Many counts were recorded for this clonotype. This chain uses TRBV6-5 with TRBJ2-1; D possibly corresponds to TRBD2 (5 bases). Germline CDR1 MNHEY, CDR2 SVGAGI. This CDR3 comprises 15 residues. Trimming removed 6 bases from V and 1 base from J, with 13 bases in between. CDR3 in amino acids: CASSGLSASYNEQFF. DNA for the CDR3: TGTGCCAGCAGCGGACTTAGCGCGTCCTACAATGAGCAGTTCTTC.

This clonotype was counted between two and nine times. The chain combines TRBV7-9 with TRBJ2-1; D not resolved. The germline gives CDR1 SEHNR, CDR2 FQNEAQ (reference sequence). The CDR3 extends over 12 amino acids. V was pared by 3 bases and J by 10 bases, with 10 bases between. The CDR3 DNA reads as TGTGCCAGCAGCTTGGTCCAAATAGAGCAGTTCTTC. This sequence encodes CASSLVQIEQFF.

This clonotype was seen many times. The rearrangement uses TRBV20-1 and TRBJ1-1; possible D gene TRBD1, 6 bases. Germline lookup yields CDR1 DFQATT and CDR2 SNEGSKA (reference sequence). V was pared by 2 bases and J by 4 bases, with 14 bases between. The CDR3 consists of 14 residues. For the CDR3, the DNA is TGCAGTGCTAGATGGGGGGCCTCCGGCACTGAAGCTTTCTTT. Translation: CSARWGASGTEAFF.

The V call is TRBV9, the J call TRBJ2-7, with TRBD1 as a possible D gene (7 bases). The V end was cut by 4 bases, the J end by 2 bases, with 13 bases between. The CDR3 covers 14 residues. The V gene's germline CDR1 is SGDLS and CDR2 YYNGEE. The CDR3 region has the DNA TGTGCCAGCAGCCACGGAGGGGGCGCCTACGAGCAGTACTTC. Protein product: CASSHGGGAYEQYF.

The chain is built from TRBV10-2 and TRBJ2-1, with 9 bases identical to TRBD1. CDR1 and CDR2 (germline): WSHSY, SAAADI. This CDR3 has 15 residues. V trimming: 6 bases; J trimming: 2 bases; junction bases outside the gene matches: 5. The CDR3 reads CASRRGQGTYNEQFF. The CDR3 nucleotides are TGCGCCAGCAGGAGGGGACAGGGCACCTACAATGAGCAGTTCTTC.

This clonotype has just a few counts. This sequence joins TRBV29-1 and TRBJ1-5; no clear D gene. The CDR3 has 13 residues. Germline V gives CDR1 SQVTM, CDR2 ANQGSEA. V lost 4 bases to trimming and J lost 7 bases, with 14 bases between them. CDR3 region: CSVALGSKQPQHF. Written as DNA, the CDR3 is TGCAGCGTTGCCCTGGGCTCCAAACAGCCCCAGCATTTT.

The chain carries TRBV7-9 and TRBJ1-2, with 7 nucleotides matching TRBD1. The CDR3 has 15 residues. The germline gives CDR1 SEHNR, CDR2 FQNEAQ (reference sequence). Trimming at V came to 6 bases and at J to 8 bases, leaving 15 bases not matched to a gene. The CDR3 region is CASSFWTGTPRGYTF. In nucleotides, the CDR3 is TGTGCCAGCAGTTTTTGGACAGGAACCCCCAGAGGCTACACCTTC.

The V call is TRBV28, the J call TRBJ1-2, with no clear D. This CDR3 contains 15 residues. Germline V gene data show CDR1 as MDHEN and CDR2 as SYDVKM. V lost 4 bases and J lost 4, with 16 bases in between. CDR3 sequence: CASSSAGVQIYGYTF. In DNA, the CDR3 is TGTGCCAGCAGTTCTGCCGGTGTACAGATCTATGGCTACACCTTC.

This clonotype occurred many times. The rearrangement links TRBV10-2 to TRBJ2-7; perhaps TRBD2 as D (5 bases). The CDR3 runs 14 residues. CDR1 and CDR2 (germline): WSHSY, SAAADI. Trimming removed 0 bases at V and 6 bases at J, with 12 bases between. Written as DNA, the CDR3 is TGCGCCAGCAGTGAGTCGACCCTTGGAGGCGAGCAGTACTTC. It codes for CASSESTLGGEQYF.

DNA for the CDR3: TGTGCCAGCAACTCTAATCCCGGGGGTGGCGAGACCCAGTACTTC. Its protein is CASNSNPGGGETQYF. The chain employs TRBV6-1 and TRBJ2-5, with D maybe TRBD2 (6 bases). The germline CDR1 and CDR2 sequences are MNHNS and SASEGT. V lost 7 bases and J 5 bases, leaving 20 bases between the germline ends. CDR3 length: 15 amino acids.

The sample holds many counts of this clonotype. The chain uses TRBV6-5 and TRBJ1-2; 8 positions agree with TRBD1. The CDR3 totals 15 residues. Germline values: CDR1 MNHEY, CDR2 SVGAGI. The junction had 8 bases not matched to a gene; V was cut back by 2 bases and J by 6 bases. Here the CDR3 reads CASSYRGQVVDGYTF. CDR3 in DNA: TGTGCCAGCAGTTACAGGGGACAGGTAGTAGATGGCTACACCTTC.

This clonotype was observed many times. The genes are TRBV28 and TRBJ2-7, with D perhaps assigned TRBD1 or TRBD2 (5 bases each). This CDR3 has 16 amino acids. CDR1 and CDR2 (germline): MDHEN, SYDVKM. The V end was cut by 4 bases, the J end by 0 bases, with 16 bases between. This CDR3 reads CASSSVRDGHSYEQYF. The CDR3 nucleotides are TGTGCCAGCAGTTCGGTCCGGGACGGGCACTCCTACGAGCAGTACTTC. The whole variable domain, filled in from reference TRBV28 and TRBJ2-7, reads DVKVTQSSRYLVKRTGEKVFLECVQDMDHENMFWYRQDPGLGLRLIYFSYDVKMKEKGDIPEGYSVSREKKERFSLILESASTNQTSMYLCASSSVRDGHSYEQYFGPGTRLTVT.

About this clonotype: A much larger clone lies a single base off, so this may be a read error. The conserved phenylalanine or tryptophan is not found at the CDR3 terminus, so this likely reflects a read error. The chain has TRBV5-5 and TRBJ2-3; no firm D call. This CDR3 region has 15 residues. The ends were cut back, 2 bases at V and 0 bases at J, with 10 bases in the middle. Germline loops: CDR1 SGHKS, CDR2 YYEKEE (reference sequence). The CDR3 DNA reads as TGTGCCAGCAGCTTAGGCTCCTCTAGCACAGATACGCAGTATTCT. Translating it yields CASSLGSSSTDTQYS.

This clonotype was found a few times. The rearrangement links TRBV6-2 or TRBV6-3 to TRBJ2-2; 7 nucleotides align to TRBD1. The ends lost 6 bases at V and 2 bases at J; junction bases unmatched: 6. This CDR3 has 15 amino acids. CDR1 and CDR2 from the germline V gene are MNHEY and SVGEGT. CDR3 amino acids: CASRPNRGNTGELFF. DNA of the CDR3: TGTGCCAGCAGACCCAACAGGGGCAACACCGGGGAGCTGTTTTTT.

A word on this clonotype: The conserved closing phenylalanine or tryptophan is absent in this CDR3, likely reflecting a read error. V usage is TRBV30 and J usage is TRBJ1-1, with D possibly TRBD1 on 5 matching bases. V was clipped by 0 bases and J by 8 bases, with 10 bases between them. Germline V gene data show CDR1 as GTSNPN and CDR2 as SVGIG (reference sequence). The CDR3 runs 12 residues. CDR3 sequence (DNA): TGTGCCTGGAGTGTAGAATGGGGCGAAGCTTTCCTT. Amino acid sequence: CAWSVEWGEAFL.

This clonotype was recorded many times. The CDR3: CASSFPSHEQYF. In DNA, the CDR3 is TGTGCCAGCAGCTTCCCAAGTCACGAGCAGTACTTC. The chain uses TRBV7-2 and TRBJ2-7; D gene ambiguous. The V gene's germline CDR1 is SGHTA and CDR2 FQGNSA. The V and J ends lost 3 bases and 5 bases respectively, with 8 bases between them. The CDR3 spans 12 residues.

This clonotype was seen more than once but under ten times. The chain couples TRBV25-1 to TRBJ1-1; maybe TRBD1 (6 bases). This CDR3 has 12 amino acids. Germline V gives CDR1 MGHDK, CDR2 SYGVNS. V shed 6 bases and J shed 6 bases, with 11 bases lying between them. The CDR3 loop is CASSAGTSEAFF. In nucleotides, the CDR3 is TGTGCCAGCAGCGCCGGGACATCTGAAGCTTTCTTT.

Concerning this clonotype: With a much larger clone just one base away, this may be a read error. The V call is TRBV2, the J call TRBJ2-1, with 11 bases aligning to TRBD2. The closer fit of TRBJ2-7 to the DNA end suggests the J call may be wrong. Germline CDR1 reads SNHLY; CDR2 reads FYNNEI. This CDR3 has 14 amino acids. CDR3 coding DNA: TGTGCCAGCCTACTAGCGGGAGTAGGGAATGAGCAGTACTTC. Its protein product is CASLLAGVGNEQYF.

The chain couples TRBV7-8 to TRBJ2-7, with D hard to call. The germline V gene encodes CDR1 SGHVS and CDR2 FQNEAQ. This CDR3 comprises 14 residues. V was pared by 6 bases and J by 0 bases, with 12 bases between. In DNA, the CDR3 is TGTGCCAGCAGTCCACCCGTCAGCTCCTACGAGCAGTACTTC. Translated: CASSPPVSSYEQYF. Looking up the rest from reference TRBV7-8 and TRBJ2-7 gives the full variable domain: GAGVSQSPRYKVAKRGQDVALRCDPISGHVSLFWYQQALGQGPEFLTYFQNEAQLDKSGLPSDRFFAERPEGSVSTLKIQRTQQEDSAVYLCASSPPVSSYEQYFGPGTRLTVT.

V gene TRBV18 combines with J gene TRBJ1-5; 7 bases fit TRBD1. The CDR3 runs to 16 residues. The germline gives CDR1 KGHSH, CDR2 LQKENI. The V segment lost 4 bases and the J segment 6 bases; nucleotides outside the gene matches: 12. Here the CDR3 DNA reads TGTGCCAGCTCACTAGTAACAGGGGCGCGGGTTCAGCCCCAGCATTTT. Residues: CASSLVTGARVQPQHF.

This clonotype was recorded a few times. This sequence joins TRBV29-1 and TRBJ2-7; D is tentatively TRBD1 or TRBD2 (5 bases each). The CDR3 covers 13 residues. Germline V lookup: CDR1 SQVTM, CDR2 ANQGSEA. V dropped 4 bases and J dropped 5 bases, with 15 bases sitting between them. The CDR3 DNA is TGCAGCGTTGGTGGACTGGGGGTCCACGAGCAGTACTTC. It specifies CSVGGLGVHEQYF.

The chain combines TRBV5-1 with TRBJ1-5; 7 bases match TRBD1. CDR1 and CDR2 from the germline V gene are SGHRS and YFSETQ. The CDR3 consists of 13 residues. V was pared by 4 bases and J by 4 bases, with 2 bases of the junction left unmatched. The CDR3 loop reads CASSTGENQPQHF. The CDR3 DNA follows: TGCGCCAGCAGCACAGGGGAAAATCAGCCCCAGCATTTT.

This clonotype was seen many times. The chain couples TRBV6-2 or TRBV6-3 to TRBJ1-2; D gene uncertain. The CDR3 covers 14 residues. V shed 0 bases and J shed 6 bases, with 11 bases lying between them. The germline gives CDR1 MNHEY, CDR2 SVGEGT. DNA of the CDR3: TGTGCCAGCAGTTACTCCAAGCACGGAAATGGCTACACCTTC. Protein product: CASSYSKHGNGYTF.